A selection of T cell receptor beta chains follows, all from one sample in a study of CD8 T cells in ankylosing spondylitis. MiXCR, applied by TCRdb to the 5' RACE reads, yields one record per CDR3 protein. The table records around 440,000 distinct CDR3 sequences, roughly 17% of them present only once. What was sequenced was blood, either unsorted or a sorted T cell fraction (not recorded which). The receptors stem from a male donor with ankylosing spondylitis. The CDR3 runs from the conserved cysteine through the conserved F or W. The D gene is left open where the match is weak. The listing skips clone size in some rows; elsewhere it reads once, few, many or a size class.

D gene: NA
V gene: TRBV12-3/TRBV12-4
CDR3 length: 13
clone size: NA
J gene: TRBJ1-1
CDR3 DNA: TGTGCCAGCAGTCGACTGCAGAACACTGAAGCTTTCTTT
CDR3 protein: CASSRLQNTEAFF

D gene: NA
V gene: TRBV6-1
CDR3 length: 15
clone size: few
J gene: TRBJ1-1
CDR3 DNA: TGTGCCAGCAACGTGGCGGGGGGCCTGAACACTGAAGCTTTCTTT
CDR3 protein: CASNVAGGLNTEAFF

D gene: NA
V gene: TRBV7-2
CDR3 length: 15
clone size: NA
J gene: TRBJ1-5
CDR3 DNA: TGTGCCAGCAGCCTCAGTGGGGGAAGTGGGCAGCCCCAGCATTTT
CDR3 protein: CASSLSGGSGQPQHF

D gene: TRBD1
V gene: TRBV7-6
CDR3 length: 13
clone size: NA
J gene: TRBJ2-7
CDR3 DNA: TGTGCCAGCAGCTTCGGACAGGCCTACGAGCAGTACTTC
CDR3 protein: CASSFGQAYEQYF

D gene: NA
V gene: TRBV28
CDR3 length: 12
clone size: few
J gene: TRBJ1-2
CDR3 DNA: TGTGCCAGCAGTTTAGTCCGCTACGGCTACACCTTC
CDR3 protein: CASSLVRYGYTF

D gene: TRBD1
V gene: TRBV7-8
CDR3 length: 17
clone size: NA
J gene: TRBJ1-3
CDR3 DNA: TGTGCCAGCAGCCAAGGACAGGGAGGGAGCTCTGGAAACACCATATATTTT
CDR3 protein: CASSQGQGGSSGNTIYF

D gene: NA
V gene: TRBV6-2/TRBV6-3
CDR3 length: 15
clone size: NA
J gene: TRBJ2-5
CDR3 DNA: TGTGCCAGCAGTTACTCGAGGGGCAGCCAAGAGACCCAGTACTTC
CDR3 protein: CASSYSRGSQETQYF

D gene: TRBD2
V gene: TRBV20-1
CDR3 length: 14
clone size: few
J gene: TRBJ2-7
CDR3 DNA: TGCAGTGCTCCCTCAGGACTAGCGGGGTACGAGCAGTACTTC
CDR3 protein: CSAPSGLAGYEQYF

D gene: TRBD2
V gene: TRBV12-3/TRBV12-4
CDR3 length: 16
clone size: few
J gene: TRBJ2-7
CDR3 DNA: TGTGCCAGCAGTTTAATGGCTAGCGGGAGGGTATACGAGCAGTACTTC
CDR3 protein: CASSLMASGRVYEQYF

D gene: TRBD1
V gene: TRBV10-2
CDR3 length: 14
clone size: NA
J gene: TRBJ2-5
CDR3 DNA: TGCGCCAGCAGTGGTGGGTCAGGGGGTGAGACCCAGTACTTC
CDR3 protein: CASSGGSGGETQYF

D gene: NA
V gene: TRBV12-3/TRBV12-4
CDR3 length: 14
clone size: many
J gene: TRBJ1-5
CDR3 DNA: TGTGCCAGCAGAAAACAGGGTAGCAATCAGCCCCAGCATTTT
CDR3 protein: CASRKQGSNQPQHF

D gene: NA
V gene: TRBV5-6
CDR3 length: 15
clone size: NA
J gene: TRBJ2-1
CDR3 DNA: TGTGCCAGCAGCTTTTGGGGGCTACCTTACAATGAGCAGTTCTTC
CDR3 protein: CASSFWGLPYNEQFF

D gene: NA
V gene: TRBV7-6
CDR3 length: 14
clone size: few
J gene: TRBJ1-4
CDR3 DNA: TGTGCCAGCAGACCTACAGGGAAAAATGAAAAACTGTTTTTT
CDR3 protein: CASRPTGKNEKLFF